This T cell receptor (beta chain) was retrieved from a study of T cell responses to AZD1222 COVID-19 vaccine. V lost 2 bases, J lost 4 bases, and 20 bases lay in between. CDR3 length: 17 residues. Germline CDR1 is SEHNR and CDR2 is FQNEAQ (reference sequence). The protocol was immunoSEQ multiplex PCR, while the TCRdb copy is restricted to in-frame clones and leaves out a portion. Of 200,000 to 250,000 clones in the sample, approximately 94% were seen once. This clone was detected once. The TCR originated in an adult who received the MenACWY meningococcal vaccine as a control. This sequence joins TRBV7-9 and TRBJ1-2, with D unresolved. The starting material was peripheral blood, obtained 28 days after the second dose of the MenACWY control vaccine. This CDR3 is CASSLIGFGRRGYGYTF. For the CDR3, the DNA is TGTGCCAGCAGCTTAATCGGTTTCGGTAGACGAGGCTATGGCTACACCTTC.